This T cell receptor beta chain was observed in a study of blood T cell repertoires in COVID-19. Participants came from some 26 US areas, aged roughly 18 to 95 years. Assay used: immunoSEQ multiplex PCR; TCRdb lists only in-frame clones, some missing. The repertoire has fewer than 350,000 clones, approximately 85% of them found once; the top ten carry roughly 2%. The CDR3 is 11 amino acids. CDR1 is WSHSY, CDR2 SAAADI, per germline. With respect to this clone: A read error may account for a junction end that differs from germline.

The chain employs TRBV10-2 and TRBJ2-4; perhaps TRBD1 as D (6 bases). The sample consisted of PBMCs or T cells enriched from blood (not recorded which). This clonotype was sampled from a man aged 25-40 years who had recovered from COVID-19. The chain's CDR3 is CASSEGRTENF. CDR3 in DNA: TGCGCCAGCAGTGAAGGTCGGACAGAGAACTTC.